Here is one TCR beta chain with its context. What it binds is not known. These data belong to a study of blood T cells in healthy people across ages. Study conclusions and caveats: There were more naive CD4+ cells and higher diversity in long-lived donors than in aged donors. Researchers deemed the diversity estimates from one million T cells underestimates. The percentage of naive T cells correlated strongly with TCR beta diversity.

The trim removed 0 bases at V and 8 bases at J, leaving 6 bases unmatched. Germline-derived CDR1 and CDR2 are MNHEY and SVGAGI. The CDR3 length is 15 residues. A second about 7 to 11 cycle PCR used barcoded and J-beta primers. One entry per CDR3 protein results from TCRdb running MiXCR on the 5' RACE reads. The repertoire includes around 2 million distinct CDR3 sequences, roughly two fifths of them detected once, and roughly 24% sits in the top ten. Each sample yielded at least 5 micrograms of PBMC total RNA. This chain links TRBV6-5 with TRBJ2-3; TRBD1 matches 9 bases. The sample taken for sequencing was blood. The sequence was collected from a human donor in good health. The CDR3 DNA follows: TGTGCCAGCAGTTACTCGGGACAGGGAGCAAGTACGCAGTATTTT. Translated, it gives CASSYSGQGASTQYF.